This T cell receptor (beta chain) was captured in a study of blood T cell repertoires in COVID-19 (dated by TCRdb to between 2020 and 2021). Regarding the complete study: The collaborator samples originated in the United States, Italy and Spain and spanned the acute and convalescent phases of COVID-19. Where available, HLA class I and class II types were obtained from metadata supplied by the sample provider rather than from assay-based typing. The repertoires were released in a freely available public database meant as a resource for research on the immune response to SARS-CoV-2. Sample metadata almost always included a de-identified subject ID, COVID-19 status, age in years and sex. The material from the prospective study consisted of cDNA or gDNA derived from T cells, B-cell-depleted T cells, or PBMCs. Deeply sampled blood TCRbeta repertoires from subjects exposed to, actively infected with, or recovered from COVID-19 were included in the dataset. The samples were drawn from two sources: the first 160 participants of the ongoing ImmuneRACE study, and fewer than 1,500 subjects contributed by 6 global collaborators.

CDR1 and CDR2 are drawn from the germline V gene: SGHTA, FQGTGA. Compared with germline, V lacks 2 bases and J lacks 6 bases; bases without a gene match: 4. The CDR3 goes from the cysteine to the phenylalanine over 15 residues. This entry keeps only the CDR3 DNA: 45 bases, framed from base 1. The immunoSEQ Assay, a bias-controlled multiplex PCR, was used to amplify TCRbeta CDR3 regions from genomic DNA. Under the source paper's analysis protocol: The number of nucleated cells in each sample was estimated by amplification of reference gene primers within the assay. Sequence reads were collapsed and filtered to measure the absolute abundance of every unique TCRbeta CDR3 rearrangement. Productive Simpson clonality was computed per sample as the square root of Simpson's diversity index over productive rearrangements. TCRdb holds this immuneACCESS table with in-frame rearrangements only. Some clones are missing; in checked studies, unresolved V genes explain under half, and the rest has no known cause. The V and J calls and clone size come from that table; D and trimming were worked out from the DNA. The sample data list 150,000 to 200,000 clones, and around 80% of these were observed just once. The ten largest make up around 16% of the sample.

Regarding this clone: Its antigen remains unidentified. No much larger clone is present one base from it, and per-base qualities are unavailable.

Enrolling through a virtual design, the prospective study's participants ranged in age from roughly 18 to 90 years and lived across approximately 25 United States geographic areas. In the prospective study, cohorts were assigned on the basis of participant-reported clinical history obtained from a screening survey and a study questionnaire. Each participant in the prospective study had whole blood, serum and a nasopharyngeal or oropharyngeal swab collected by mobile phlebotomists. Additional blood draws and questionnaires over a 2-month period could optionally be provided by prospective study participants. Before DNA extraction, prospective study blood samples were shipped either frozen or at room temperature. Study-level results and caveats: Clinical and demographic metadata were provided uncurated, with the amount varying by source and participant.

The origin of this receptor is a woman aged 50 to 60 with acute COVID-19. Sequenced material: PBMCs or T cells enriched from blood (not recorded which). Here the chain combines TRBV7-3 and TRBJ2-2; 9 junctional bases match TRBD1. In nucleotide form, the sequence is TGTGCCAGCAGCTTAGGGACAGGGTTGGCCGGGGAGCTGTTTTTT. Its protein product is CASSLGTGLAGELFF.